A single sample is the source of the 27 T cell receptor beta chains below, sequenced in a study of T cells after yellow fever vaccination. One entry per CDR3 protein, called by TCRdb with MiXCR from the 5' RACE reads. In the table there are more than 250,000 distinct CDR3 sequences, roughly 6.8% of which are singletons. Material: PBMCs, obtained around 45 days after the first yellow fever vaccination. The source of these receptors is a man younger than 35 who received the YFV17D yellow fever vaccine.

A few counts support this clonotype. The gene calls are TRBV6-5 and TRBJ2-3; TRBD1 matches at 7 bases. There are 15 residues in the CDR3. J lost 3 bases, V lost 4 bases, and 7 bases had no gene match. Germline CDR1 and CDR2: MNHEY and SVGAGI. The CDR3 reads CASSLQDRSTDTQYF. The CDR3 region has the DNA TGTGCCAGCAGTTTACAGGACAGGTCTACAGATACGCAGTATTTT.

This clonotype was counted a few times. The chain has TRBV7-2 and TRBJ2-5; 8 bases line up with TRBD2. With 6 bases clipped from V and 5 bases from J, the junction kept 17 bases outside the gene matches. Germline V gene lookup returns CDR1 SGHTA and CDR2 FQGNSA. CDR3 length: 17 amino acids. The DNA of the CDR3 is TGTGCCAGCAGTCCCGGCGCGATCGGGGGGGCCGGCGAGACCCAGTACTTC. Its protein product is CASSPGAIGGAGETQYF. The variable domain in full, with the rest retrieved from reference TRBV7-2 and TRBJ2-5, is GAGVSQSPSNKVTEKGKDVELRCDPISGHTALYWYRQSLGQGLEFLIYFQGNSAPDKSGLPSDRFSAERTGGSVSTLTIQRTQQEDSAVYLCASSPGAIGGAGETQYFGPGTRLLVL.

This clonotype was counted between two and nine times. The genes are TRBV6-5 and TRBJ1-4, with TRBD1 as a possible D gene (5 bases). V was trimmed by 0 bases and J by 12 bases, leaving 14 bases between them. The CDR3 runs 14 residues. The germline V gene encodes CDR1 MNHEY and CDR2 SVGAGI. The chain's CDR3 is CASSYSGLGNQLFF. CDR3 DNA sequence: TGTGCCAGCAGTTACTCGGGGCTAGGCAATCAACTGTTTTTT.

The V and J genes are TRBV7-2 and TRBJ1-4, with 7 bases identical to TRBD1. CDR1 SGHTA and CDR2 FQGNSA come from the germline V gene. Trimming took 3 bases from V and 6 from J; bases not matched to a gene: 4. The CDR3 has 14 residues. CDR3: CASSFQQGYEKLFF. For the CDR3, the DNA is TGTGCCAGCAGCTTTCAACAGGGGTATGAAAAACTGTTTTTT.

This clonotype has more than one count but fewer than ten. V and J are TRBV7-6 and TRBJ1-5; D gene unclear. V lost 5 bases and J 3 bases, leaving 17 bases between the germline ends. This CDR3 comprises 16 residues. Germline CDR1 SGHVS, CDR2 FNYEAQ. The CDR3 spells CASSQFLDRDNQPQHF. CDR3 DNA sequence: TGTGCCAGCAGCCAATTCCTGGACCGAGACAATCAGCCCCAGCATTTT.

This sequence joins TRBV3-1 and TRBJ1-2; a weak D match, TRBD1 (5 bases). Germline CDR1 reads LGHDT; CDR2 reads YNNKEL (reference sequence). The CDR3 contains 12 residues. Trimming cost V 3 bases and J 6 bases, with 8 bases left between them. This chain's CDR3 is CASSQQGNGYTF. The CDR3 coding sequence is TGTGCCAGCAGCCAGCAGGGAAATGGCTACACCTTC.

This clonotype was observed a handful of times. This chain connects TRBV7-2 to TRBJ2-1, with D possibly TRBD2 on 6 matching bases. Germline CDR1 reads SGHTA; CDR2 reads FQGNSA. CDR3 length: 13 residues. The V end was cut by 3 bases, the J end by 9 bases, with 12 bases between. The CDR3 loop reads CASSFRRGPEQFF. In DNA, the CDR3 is TGTGCCAGCAGCTTTCGGCGGGGTCCTGAGCAGTTCTTC. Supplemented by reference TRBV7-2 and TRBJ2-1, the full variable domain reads GAGVSQSPSNKVTEKGKDVELRCDPISGHTALYWYRQSLGQGLEFLIYFQGNSAPDKSGLPSDRFSAERTGGSVSTLTIQRTQQEDSAVYLCASSFRRGPEQFFGPGTRLTVL.

In DNA, the CDR3 is TGTGCCAGCAGTTTATTCAGCGGGGTCCTTGGGGGCTACACCTTC. This translates into CASSLFSGVLGGYTF. The chain combines TRBV28 with TRBJ1-2; D unresolved. This CDR3 contains 15 residues. CDR1 and CDR2 (germline): MDHEN, SYDVKM. Between the trimmed V and J ends, which lost 1 base and 8 bases, there was a span of 17 bases.

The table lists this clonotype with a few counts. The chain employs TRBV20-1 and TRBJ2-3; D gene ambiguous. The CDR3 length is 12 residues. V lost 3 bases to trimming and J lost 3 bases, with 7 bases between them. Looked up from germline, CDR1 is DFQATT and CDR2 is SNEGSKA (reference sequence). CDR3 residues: CSASKKTDTQYF. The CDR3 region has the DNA TGCAGTGCTAGTAAGAAAACAGATACGCAGTATTTT.

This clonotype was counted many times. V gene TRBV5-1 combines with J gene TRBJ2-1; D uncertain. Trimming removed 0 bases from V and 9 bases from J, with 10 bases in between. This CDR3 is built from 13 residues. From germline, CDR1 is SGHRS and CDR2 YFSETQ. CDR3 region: CASSLDPASEQFF. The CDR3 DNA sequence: TGCGCCAGCAGCTTGGATCCAGCCAGTGAGCAGTTCTTC.

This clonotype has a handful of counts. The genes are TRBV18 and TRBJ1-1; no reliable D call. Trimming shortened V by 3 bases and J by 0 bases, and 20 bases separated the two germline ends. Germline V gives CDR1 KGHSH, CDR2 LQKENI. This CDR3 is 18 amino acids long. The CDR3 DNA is TGTGCCAGCTCACCTTCCCTCGGCGCTTATAGGGTGAACACTGAAGCTTTCTTT. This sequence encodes CASSPSLGAYRVNTEAFF.

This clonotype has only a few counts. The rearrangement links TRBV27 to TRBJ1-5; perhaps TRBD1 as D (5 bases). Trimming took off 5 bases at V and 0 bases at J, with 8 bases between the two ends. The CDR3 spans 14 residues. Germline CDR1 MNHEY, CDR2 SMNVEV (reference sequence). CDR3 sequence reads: CASSMTVSNQPQHF. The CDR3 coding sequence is TGTGCCAGCAGTATGACAGTTAGCAATCAGCCCCAGCATTTT.

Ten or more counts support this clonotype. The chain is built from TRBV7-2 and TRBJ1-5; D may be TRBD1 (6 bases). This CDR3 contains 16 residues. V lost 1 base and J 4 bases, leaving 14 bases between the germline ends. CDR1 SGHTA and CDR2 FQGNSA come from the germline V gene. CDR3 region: CASSLGPRGGNQPQHF. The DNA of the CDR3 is TGTGCCAGCAGCTTAGGTCCCAGGGGAGGGAATCAGCCCCAGCATTTT. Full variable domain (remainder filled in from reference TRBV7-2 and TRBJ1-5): GAGVSQSPSNKVTEKGKDVELRCDPISGHTALYWYRQSLGQGLEFLIYFQGNSAPDKSGLPSDRFSAERTGGSVSTLTIQRTQQEDSAVYLCASSLGPRGGNQPQHFGDGTRLSIL.

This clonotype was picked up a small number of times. The CDR3 reads CASSFISREQFF. CDR3 nucleotide sequence: TGTGCCAGCAGCTTTATTAGCCGGGAGCAGTTCTTC. The chain recombines TRBV3-1 with TRBJ2-1; D is unresolved. Per germline, CDR1 LGHDT and CDR2 YNNKEL (reference sequence). There are 12 residues in the CDR3. The germline V and J ends were trimmed by 5 bases and 10 bases, with 12 bases remaining between them.

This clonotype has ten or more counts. CDR3 protein: CATSVTSGGQETQYF. The DNA of the CDR3 is TGTGCCACCAGCGTAACTAGCGGGGGACAAGAGACCCAGTACTTC. The chain is built from TRBV15 and TRBJ2-5; 11 nucleotides align to TRBD2. Per the germline V gene, CDR1 is LNHNV and CDR2 is YYDKDF (reference sequence). The CDR3 loop spans 15 amino acids. With V trimmed by 5 bases and J by 2 bases, 4 bases remained unmatched.

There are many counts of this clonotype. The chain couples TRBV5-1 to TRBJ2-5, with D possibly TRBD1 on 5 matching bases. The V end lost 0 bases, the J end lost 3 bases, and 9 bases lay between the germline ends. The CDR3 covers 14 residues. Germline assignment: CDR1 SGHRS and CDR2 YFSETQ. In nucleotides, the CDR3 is TGCGCCAGCAGCTTGGATTCAGGGAAAGAGACCCAGTACTTC. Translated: CASSLDSGKETQYF.

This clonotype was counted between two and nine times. The DNA for the CDR3 is TGTGCCAGCAGCACCGCGGGTCACAGCTACGAGCAGTACTTC. Amino acid sequence: CASSTAGHSYEQYF. The gene calls are TRBV7-8 and TRBJ2-7; D possibly corresponds to TRBD2 (5 bases). This CDR3 is 14 amino acids long. Trimming pared 5 bases from V and 3 bases from J, leaving 14 bases between. Germline CDR1 is SGHVS and CDR2 is FQNEAQ.

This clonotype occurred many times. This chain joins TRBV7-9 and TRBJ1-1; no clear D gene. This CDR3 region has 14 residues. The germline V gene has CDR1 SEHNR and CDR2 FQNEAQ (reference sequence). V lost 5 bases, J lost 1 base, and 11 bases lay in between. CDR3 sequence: CASSPSGPNTEAFF. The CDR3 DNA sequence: TGTGCCAGCAGCCCCTCCGGGCCGAACACTGAAGCTTTCTTT.

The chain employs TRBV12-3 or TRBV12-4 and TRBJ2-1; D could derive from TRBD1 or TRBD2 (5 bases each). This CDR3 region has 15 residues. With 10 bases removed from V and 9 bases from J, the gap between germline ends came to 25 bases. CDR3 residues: CATQTTGKGTGEQFF. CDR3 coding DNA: TGTGCCACGCAAACGACCGGGAAAGGGACCGGTGAGCAGTTCTTC.

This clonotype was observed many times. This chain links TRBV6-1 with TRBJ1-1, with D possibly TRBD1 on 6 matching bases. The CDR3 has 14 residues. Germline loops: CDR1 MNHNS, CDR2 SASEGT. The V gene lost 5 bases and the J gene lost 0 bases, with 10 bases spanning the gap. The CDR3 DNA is TGTGCCAGCAGTCCGGACAGACTGAACACTGAAGCTTTCTTT. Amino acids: CASSPDRLNTEAFF.

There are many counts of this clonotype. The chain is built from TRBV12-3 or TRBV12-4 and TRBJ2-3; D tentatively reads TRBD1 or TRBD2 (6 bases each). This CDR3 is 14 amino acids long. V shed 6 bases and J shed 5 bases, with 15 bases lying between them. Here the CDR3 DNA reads TGTGCCAGCAGAGATACGGGGGCACAAGATACGCAGTATTTT. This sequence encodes CASRDTGAQDTQYF.

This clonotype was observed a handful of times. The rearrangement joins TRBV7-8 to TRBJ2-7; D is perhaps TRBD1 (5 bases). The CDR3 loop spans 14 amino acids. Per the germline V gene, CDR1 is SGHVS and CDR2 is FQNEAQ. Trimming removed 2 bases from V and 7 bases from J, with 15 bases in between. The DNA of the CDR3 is TGTGCCAGCAGCTTAAACAGGCGCCTCGGGGAGCAGTACGTC. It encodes CASSLNRRLGEQYV.

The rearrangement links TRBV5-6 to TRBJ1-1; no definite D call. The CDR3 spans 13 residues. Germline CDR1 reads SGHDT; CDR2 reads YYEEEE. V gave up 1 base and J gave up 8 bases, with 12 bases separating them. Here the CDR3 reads CASSLHRAREAFF. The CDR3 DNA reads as TGTGCCAGCAGCTTGCATCGGGCGAGGGAAGCTTTCTTT.

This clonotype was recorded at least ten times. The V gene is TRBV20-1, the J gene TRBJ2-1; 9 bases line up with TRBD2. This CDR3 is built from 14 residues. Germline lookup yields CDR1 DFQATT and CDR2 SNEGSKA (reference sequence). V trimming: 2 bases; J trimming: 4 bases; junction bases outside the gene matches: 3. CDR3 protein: CSARLAGPYNEQFF. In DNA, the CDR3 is TGCAGTGCTAGACTAGCGGGGCCATACAATGAGCAGTTCTTC.

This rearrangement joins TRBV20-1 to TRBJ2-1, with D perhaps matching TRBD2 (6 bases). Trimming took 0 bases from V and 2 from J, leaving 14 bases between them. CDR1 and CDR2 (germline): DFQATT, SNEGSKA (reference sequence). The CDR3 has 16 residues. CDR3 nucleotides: TGCAGTGCTAGAGATTCGCGGAGGGCAACCTACAATGAGCAGTTCTTC. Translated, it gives CSARDSRRATYNEQFF.

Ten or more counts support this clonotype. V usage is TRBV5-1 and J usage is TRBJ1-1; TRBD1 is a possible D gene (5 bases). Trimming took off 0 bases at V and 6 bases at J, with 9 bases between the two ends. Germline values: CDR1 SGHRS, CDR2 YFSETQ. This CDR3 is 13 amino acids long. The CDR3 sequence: CASSLGQPAEAFF. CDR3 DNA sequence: TGCGCCAGCAGCTTGGGACAGCCCGCTGAAGCTTTCTTT.

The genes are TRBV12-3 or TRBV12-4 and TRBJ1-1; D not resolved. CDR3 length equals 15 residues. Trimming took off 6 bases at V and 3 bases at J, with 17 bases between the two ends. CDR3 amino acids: CASSYRVFGDTEAFF. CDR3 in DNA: TGTGCCAGCAGCTATAGGGTTTTCGGGGACACTGAAGCTTTCTTT.